This T cell receptor (beta chain) was sequenced for a study of beta chain features in type 1 diabetes. Study findings and constraints: Patients showed naive, central memory and Treg TCRB repertoires that appeared more similar than those of healthy donors. It was not settled here whether HLA type affects TCRB rearrangement. All four CD4+ subsets from Type 1 diabetes patients carried moderately but significantly shorter TCRB CDR3s.

This clone was seen a handful of times. Its antigen remains unknown. Expressed TCRB transcripts got sequenced, as all isolated RNA was reverse transcribed. This table comes from immunoSEQ multiplex PCR, and its TCRdb copy is limited to in-frame clones, with some not included. The table has some 52,000 clones, under 55% seen once; the top ten hold 1.4%. The CDR3 consists of 16 residues. The J segment lost 1 base and the V segment lost 4 bases, leaving 10 bases of the junction unmatched. Germline lookup yields CDR1 SGHTA and CDR2 FQGNSA. The V call is TRBV7-2, the J call TRBJ2-7, with 7 bases that match TRBD1. What was sequenced was Tregs from blood. This clonotype was sampled from a man aged 25 to 40 with type 1 diabetes. This CDR3 reads CASSSGGFERSYEQYF. DNA of the CDR3: TGTGCCAGCAGCTCAGGGGGTTTTGAGCGATCCTACGAGCAGTACTTC.